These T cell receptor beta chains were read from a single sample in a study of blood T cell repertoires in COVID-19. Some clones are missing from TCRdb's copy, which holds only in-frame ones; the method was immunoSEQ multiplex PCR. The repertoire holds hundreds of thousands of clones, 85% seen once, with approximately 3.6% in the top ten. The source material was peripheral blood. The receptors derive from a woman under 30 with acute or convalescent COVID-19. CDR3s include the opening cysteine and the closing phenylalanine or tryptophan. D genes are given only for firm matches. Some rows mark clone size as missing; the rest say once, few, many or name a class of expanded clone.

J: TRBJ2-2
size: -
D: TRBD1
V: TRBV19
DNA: TGTGCCAGTAGTATAGACGGGACAGGGGGCGTCAGCACCGGGGAGCTGTTTTTT
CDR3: CASSIDGTGGVSTGELFF

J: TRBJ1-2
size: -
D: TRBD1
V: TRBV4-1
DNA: TGCGCCAGCAGCCAAGATGGGAAGACAGGGTGGGGCGGCTACACCTTC
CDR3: CASSQDGKTGWGGYTF

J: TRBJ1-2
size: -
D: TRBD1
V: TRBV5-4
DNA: TGTGCCAGCAGCTTGGGACAGGGCACAGACTATGGCTACACCTTC
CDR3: CASSLGQGTDYGYTF

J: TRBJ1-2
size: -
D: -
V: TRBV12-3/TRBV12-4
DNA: TGTGCCAGCAGTTTTTCGAGGGTCTATGGCTACACCTTC
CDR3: CASSFSRVYGYTF

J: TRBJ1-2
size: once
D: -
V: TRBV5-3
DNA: TGTGCCAGATACCGCAGGGGCCCCAACTATGGCTACACCTTC
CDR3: CARYRRGPNYGYTF

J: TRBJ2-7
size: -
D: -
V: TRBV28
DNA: TGTGCCATCCTGGGTGTCGGGAGCTACGAGCAGTACTTC
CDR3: CAILGVGSYEQYF

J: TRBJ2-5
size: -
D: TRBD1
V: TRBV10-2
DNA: TGCGCCAGCAGAAGGGACAGACAAGAGACCCAGTACTTC
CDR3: CASRRDRQETQYF

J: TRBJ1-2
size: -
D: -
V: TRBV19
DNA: TGTGCCAGTAGTATGACAGGAGGTTTCTATGGCTACACCTTC
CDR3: CASSMTGGFYGYTF

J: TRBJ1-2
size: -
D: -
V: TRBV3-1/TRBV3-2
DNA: TGTGCCAGCAGCCAAGTTCAGGGGAACTATGGCTACACCTTC
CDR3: CASSQVQGNYGYTF

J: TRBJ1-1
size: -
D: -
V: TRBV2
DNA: TGTGCCAGCAGTGCATACATGAACACTGAAGCTTTCTTT
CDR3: CASSAYMNTEAFF

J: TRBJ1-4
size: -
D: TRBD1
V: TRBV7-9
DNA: TGTGCCAGCAGCTTAGGACAGGGGGCTAATGAAAAACTGTTTTTT
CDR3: CASSLGQGANEKLFF

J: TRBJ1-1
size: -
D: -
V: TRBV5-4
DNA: TGTGCCAGCAGTACCCAATCGGCAGGCGCCAAAGCTTTCTTT
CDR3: CASSTQSAGAKAFF

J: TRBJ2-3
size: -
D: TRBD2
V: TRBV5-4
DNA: TGTGCCAGCAGCACCTCCGTTAGCGGGGGGGCCGGTGATACGCAGTATTTT
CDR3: CASSTSVSGGAGDTQYF

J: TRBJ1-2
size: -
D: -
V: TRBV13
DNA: TGTGCCACCCTTGACACGCTGAACTATGGCTACACCTTC
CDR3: CATLDTLNYGYTF

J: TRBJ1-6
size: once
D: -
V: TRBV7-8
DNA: TGTGCCAGCAGCTCTACGGTCCAGGCAGATTCACCCCTCCACTTT
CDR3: CASSSTVQADSPLHF

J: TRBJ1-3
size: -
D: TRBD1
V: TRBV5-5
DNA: TGTGCCAGCAGCTTGGGGGTTCGTTCACGGGACAGCTCTGGAAACACCATATATTTT
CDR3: CASSLGVRSRDSSGNTIYF

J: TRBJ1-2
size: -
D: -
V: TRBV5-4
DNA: TGTGCCAGCAGCTTGGATAATATCGGCAGGATGATGGGCTACACCTTC
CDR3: CASSLDNIGRMMGYTF

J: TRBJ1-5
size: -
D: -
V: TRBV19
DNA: TGTGCCAGTAGTATCGTGGGAGGAGGCAATCAGCCCCAGCATTTT
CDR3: CASSIVGGGNQPQHF

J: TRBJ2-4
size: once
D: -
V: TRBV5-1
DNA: TGCGCCAGCAGCTTAGACAAGAACATTCAGTACTTC
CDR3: CASSLDKNIQYF

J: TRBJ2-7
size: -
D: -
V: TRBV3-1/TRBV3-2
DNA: TGTGCTAGCTCAGGGGGGTACGAGCAGTACTTC
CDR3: CASSGGYEQYF

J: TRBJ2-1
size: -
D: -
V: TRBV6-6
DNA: TGTGCCAGCAGACTCCTCCTCGCGGGAAACAATGAGCAGTTCTTC
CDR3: CASRLLLAGNNEQFF

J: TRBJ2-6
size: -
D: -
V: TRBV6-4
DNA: TGTGCCAGCAGTGAGGGGCACATCTCTGGGGCCAACGTCCTGACTTTC
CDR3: CASSEGHISGANVLTF

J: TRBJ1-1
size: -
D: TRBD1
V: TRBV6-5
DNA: TGTGCCAGCAGTAGACAGGGGCGGGACACTGAAGCTTTCTTT
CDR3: CASSRQGRDTEAFF

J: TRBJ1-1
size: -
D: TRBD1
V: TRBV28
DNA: TGTGCCAGCAGGGGGACAGGCAACACTGAAGCTTTCTTT
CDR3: CASRGTGNTEAFF

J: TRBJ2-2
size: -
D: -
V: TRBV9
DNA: TGTGCCAGCAGCGACCCGGGGGGCAGGGCCGGGGAGCTGTTTTTT
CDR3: CASSDPGGRAGELFF

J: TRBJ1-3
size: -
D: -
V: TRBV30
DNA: TGTGCCTTAGTTTGGGCAGGGTATGGAAACACCATATATTTT
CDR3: CALVWAGYGNTIYF

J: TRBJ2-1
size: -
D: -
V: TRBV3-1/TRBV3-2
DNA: TGTGCCAGCAGCCAAGCTAGACCGCAATGGGTTGAGCAGTTCTTC
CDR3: CASSQARPQWVEQFF

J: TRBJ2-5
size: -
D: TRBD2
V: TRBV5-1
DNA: TGCGCCAGCAGCTTAGGACTAGCGGGGCTTCAAGAGACCCAGTACTTC
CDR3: CASSLGLAGLQETQYF

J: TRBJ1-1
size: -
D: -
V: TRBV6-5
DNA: TGTGCCAGCCGCGGGGTTGCGAACACTGAAGCTTTCTTT
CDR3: CASRGVANTEAFF

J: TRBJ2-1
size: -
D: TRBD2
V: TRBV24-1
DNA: TGTGCCACCAGTGACCCGCGGGGGGGGTCCTACAATGAGCAGTTCTTC
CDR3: CATSDPRGGSYNEQFF

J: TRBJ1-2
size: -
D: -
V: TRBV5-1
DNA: TGCGCCAGCAGCTTGGCCGGTAATGACTATGGCTACACCTTC
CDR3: CASSLAGNDYGYTF

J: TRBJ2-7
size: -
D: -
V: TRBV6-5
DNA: TGTGCCAGCAGTTCCATGACAGCCTACGAGCAGTACTTC
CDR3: CASSSMTAYEQYF

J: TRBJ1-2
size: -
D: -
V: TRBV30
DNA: TGTGCCTGGAGTTCCCTCGTCTTCCGGACAGCGAACTATGGCTACACCTTC
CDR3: CAWSSLVFRTANYGYTF

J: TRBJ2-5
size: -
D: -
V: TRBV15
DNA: TGTGCCACCAGCAGAGATCCCCAACGGGGGAGTCAAGAGACCCAGTACTTC
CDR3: CATSRDPQRGSQETQYF

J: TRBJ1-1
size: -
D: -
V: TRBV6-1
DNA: TGTGCCAGCAGTGAAGGGGGGACACTGGCTTTCTTT
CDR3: CASSEGGTLAFF

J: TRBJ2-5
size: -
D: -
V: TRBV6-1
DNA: TGTGCCAGCAGTGAAGTAGGGGTACGGATGGAACAAGAGACCCAGTACTTC
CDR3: CASSEVGVRMEQETQYF

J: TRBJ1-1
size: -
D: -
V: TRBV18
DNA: TGTGCCAGCTCACCAGACCCGGAACAGGGCGACACTGAAGCTTTCTTT
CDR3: CASSPDPEQGDTEAFF

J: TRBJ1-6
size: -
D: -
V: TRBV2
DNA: TGTGCCAGCAGTGAAGGGCTCTCCTATAATTCACCCCTCCACTTT
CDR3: CASSEGLSYNSPLHF

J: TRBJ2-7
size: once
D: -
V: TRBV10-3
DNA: TGTGCCATCAGTGAGTCGGAGAGCCTAAAGAACGAGCAGTACTTC
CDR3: CAISESESLKNEQYF

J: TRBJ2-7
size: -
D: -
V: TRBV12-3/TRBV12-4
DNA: TGTGCCAGCAGTCATTCGCGCCTTTACGAGCAGTACTTC
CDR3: CASSHSRLYEQYF

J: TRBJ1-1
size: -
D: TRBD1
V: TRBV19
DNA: TGTGCCAGTAGTATTACGTTCACAGGGGACACTGAAGCTTTCTTT
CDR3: CASSITFTGDTEAFF

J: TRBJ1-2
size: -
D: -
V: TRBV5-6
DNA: TGTGCCAGCAGCCCTAAAAACTATGGCTACACCTTC
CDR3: CASSPKNYGYTF

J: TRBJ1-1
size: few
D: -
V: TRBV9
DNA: TGTGCCAGCAGCCCCTTTCGAGATAACACTGAAGCTTTCTTT
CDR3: CASSPFRDNTEAFF

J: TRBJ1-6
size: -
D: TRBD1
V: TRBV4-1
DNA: TGCGCCAGCAGCCAGATGGACAGGGCGGACAATTCACCCCTCCACTTT
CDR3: CASSQMDRADNSPLHF

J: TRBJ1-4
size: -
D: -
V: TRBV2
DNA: TGTGCCAGCATGACCGGGACAACTAATGAAAAACTGTTTTTT
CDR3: CASMTGTTNEKLFF